A selection of T cell receptor beta chains follows, all from one sample in a study of cytomegalovirus exposure and HLA in healthy donors. Using immunoSEQ multiplex PCR, the repertoire was profiled, and TCRdb retains in-frame clones only, with some absent. Altogether over 150,000 clones are present, approximately 79% being singletons, with the ten largest covering over 1.5%. Sequencing was carried out using PBMCs. The origin of the receptors is a girl aged 5 to 17 in good health and CMV-seropositive. Both conserved end residues are part of each CDR3. A D gene is named only where the DNA matches it firmly. Clone size is not always given. Where it is, it says once, few, many or a class for expanded clones.

>TRBJ2-3|TRBD1|TRBV9|NA
TGTGCCAGCACGGGACAGGGGGCCGAGTGGGATACGCAGTATTTT
CASTGQGAEWDTQYF
>TRBJ1-4|TRBD1|TRBV13|NA
TGTGCCAGCAGCACCCGAAGACAGGGTACTGAAAAACTGTTTTTT
CASSTRRQGTEKLFF
>TRBJ1-1|NA|TRBV25-1|NA
TGTGCCAGCAGTTCCTGGGGGGGAGGGACTGAAGCTTTCTTT
CASSSWGGGTEAFF
>TRBJ1-3|NA|TRBV11-2|NA
TGTGCCAGCAGCTCCGGACTGGGAAACACCATATATTTT
CASSSGLGNTIYF
>TRBJ2-3|TRBD2|TRBV11-2|NA
TGTGCCAGCAGCTTAGAGACGGGGGGGCTGAGAGATACGCAGTATTTT
CASSLETGGLRDTQYF
>TRBJ2-3|NA|TRBV18|few
TGTGCCAGCAGAGGCGGTGGAAGCACAGATACGCAGTATTTT
CASRGGGSTDTQYF
>TRBJ2-3|NA|TRBV7-6|once
TGTGCCAGCAGCCCCCCCGGGGGTGATACGCAGTATTTT
CASSPPGGDTQYF
>TRBJ2-7|TRBD1|TRBV5-4|NA
TGTGCCAGCAGCTTGCTCGGGACAGGGGGTTACGAGCAGTACTTC
CASSLLGTGGYEQYF
>TRBJ1-2|NA|TRBV19|NA
TGTGCCAGTAAAGTCAGGGGTCCCAACTATGGCTACACCTTC
CASKVRGPNYGYTF
>TRBJ2-3|TRBD1|TRBV27|once
TGTGCCAGCAGTTTCATCGAAGGGGGCCGTGCAGATACGCAGTATTTT
CASSFIEGGRADTQYF
>TRBJ1-1|TRBD1|TRBV19|NA
TGTGCCAGTAGTAGTAGACAGGGTCGACTGAACACTGAAGCTTTCTTT
CASSSRQGRLNTEAFF
>TRBJ1-5|NA|TRBV2|NA
TGTGCCAGCAGGGAACCGATGCGAAATCAGCCCCAGCATTTT
CASREPMRNQPQHF
>TRBJ1-2|TRBD1|TRBV11-2|NA
TGTGCCAGCAGCTTAGTCCGGGAGGACAGGGATAACTATGGCTACACCTTC
CASSLVREDRDNYGYTF
>TRBJ1-2|TRBD1|TRBV5-4|once
TGTGCCAGCAGCTTGAAGGTGACAGGGCCTAACTATGGCTACACCTTC
CASSLKVTGPNYGYTF
>TRBJ2-1|NA|TRBV7-9|NA
TGTGCCAGCAGCTCCCGGGACTCTCGCTACAATGAGCAGTTCTTC
CASSSRDSRYNEQFF
>TRBJ2-1|TRBD1|TRBV4-1|NA
TGCGCCAGCAGCCAAGGGAACAGGGGCTACAATGAGCAGTTCTTC
CASSQGNRGYNEQFF
>TRBJ2-7|NA|TRBV27|NA
TGTGCCAGCAGTCCCTGGGCAGGGTGGCACGAGCAGTACTTC
CASSPWAGWHEQYF
>TRBJ1-5|NA|TRBV7-7|NA
TGTGCCAGCAGCCGCGCGACAGATCAGCCCCAGCATTTT
CASSRATDQPQHF
>TRBJ2-5|NA|TRBV7-8|NA
TGTGCCAGCAGCTACCAGGGGATCGGGACCCAGTACTTC
CASSYQGIGTQYF
>TRBJ2-3|NA|TRBV7-9|NA
TGTGCCAGCAGCTTAGCCGGAACGGTGCGGAGAGATACGCAGTATTTT
CASSLAGTVRRDTQYF
>TRBJ2-7|TRBD1|TRBV19|NA
TGTGCCAGTAGTATTGAATCCGGGACAGGCCCCTACGAGCAGTACTTC
CASSIESGTGPYEQYF
>TRBJ1-4|NA|TRBV5-1|NA
TGCGCCAGCAGCCTGGTTGGGCAGACAACTAATGAAAAACTGTTTTTT
CASSLVGQTTNEKLFF
>TRBJ2-7|NA|TRBV4-1|NA
TGCGCCAGCAGCCAAGTCCTACCTTACGAGCAGTACTTC
CASSQVLPYEQYF
>TRBJ1-6|TRBD1|TRBV7-2|NA
TGTGCCAGCATCGGCCTACCTAGGGTGACAGGGAATTCACCCCTCCACTTT
CASIGLPRVTGNSPLHF
>TRBJ2-2|NA|TRBV7-9|NA
TGTGCCAGCAGCACGCGGGGGGAGCTGTTTTTT
CASSTRGELFF
>TRBJ1-1|TRBD1|TRBV9|NA
TGTGCCAGCAGCGCCCCAGGGGGGACTGAAGCTTTCTTT
CASSAPGGTEAFF
>TRBJ2-7|NA|TRBV11-2|few
TGTGCCAGCAGCTCCAGACGGGACTCCCACTTCCACGAGCAGTACTTC
CASSSRRDSHFHEQYF
>TRBJ1-1|NA|TRBV12-1|few
TGTGCCAGCAGCTTTGGTGCAGGGCAAATGAACACTGAAGCTTTCTTT
CASSFGAGQMNTEAFF
>TRBJ2-1|TRBD1|TRBV6-1|NA
TGTGCCACCCTGACGGACAGGGGGTCCTACAATGAGCAGTTCTTC
CATLTDRGSYNEQFF
>TRBJ1-2|NA|TRBV2|NA
TGTGCCAGCAGTGAGGGCAGGGTATCCGGCTACACCTTC
CASSEGRVSGYTF
>TRBJ1-1|TRBD1|TRBV4-1|NA
TGCGCCAGCAGCCTCCTACAGGGGGATAACACTGAAGCTTTCTTT
CASSLLQGDNTEAFF
>TRBJ2-1|NA|TRBV4-1|few
TGCGCCAGCAGCCAAGAGAGACTCGTCCCCCATGAGCAGTTCTTC
CASSQERLVPHEQFF
>TRBJ1-1|TRBD1|TRBV19|NA
TGTGCCAGTAGTGATACAGGGGGGACGACTGAAGCTTTCTTT
CASSDTGGTTEAFF
>TRBJ1-5|NA|TRBV30|few
TGTGCCTGGAGTGAAAGGGGCGATCAGCCCCAGCATTTT
CAWSERGDQPQHF
>TRBJ1-2|NA|TRBV11-2|NA
TGTGCCAGCAGCCGGGGGGGGGCCTCGGGCTACACCTTC
CASSRGGASGYTF
>TRBJ2-5|NA|TRBV27|NA
TGTGCCAGCAGTTTATTGGCAGGAACCCACCAAGAGACCCAGTACTTC
CASSLLAGTHQETQYF
>TRBJ1-2|TRBD1|TRBV7-2|NA
TGTGCCAGCAGCCCCGCCGGGGCAGGGGGCTTTTTTGGCTACACCTTC
CASSPAGAGGFFGYTF
>TRBJ1-5|NA|TRBV19|NA
TGTGCCAGTAGTATCCCAGGGCCGTTTAATCAGCCCCAGCATTTT
CASSIPGPFNQPQHF
>TRBJ2-5|NA|TRBV10-3|NA
TGTGCCACCGCAGTCGGGGGAACGGAGACCCAGTACTTC
CATAVGGTETQYF
>TRBJ1-1|NA|TRBV7-8|once
TGTGCCAGCAGCTTAGGTTCAGGGGAAATAAACACTGAAGCTTTCTTT
CASSLGSGEINTEAFF